The 19 T cell receptor beta chains presented below share a single source sample, sequenced in a study of CD8 T cells in ankylosing spondylitis. TCRdb processed the 5' RACE reads anew with MiXCR; each CDR3 protein has one entry. Of under 300,000 distinct CDR3 sequences listed, roughly a tenth were seen once; the top ten hold under 7%. Sequenced material: blood, either unsorted or a sorted T cell fraction (not recorded which). The receptors were gathered from a male donor with ankylosing spondylitis or in good health (not recorded which).

Here the CDR3 reads CASSSLGGRAFF. CDR3 nucleotides: TGCGCCAGCAGCTCCCTCGGGGGGCGAGCTTTCTTT. The chain links TRBV5-1 to TRBJ1-1; D may be TRBD1 (6 bases). Per the germline V gene, CDR1 is SGHRS and CDR2 is YFSETQ. Between the trimmed V and J ends, which lost 3 bases and 10 bases, there was a span of 13 bases. This CDR3 has 12 amino acids.

This clonotype was counted ten times or more. This chain connects TRBV12-3 or TRBV12-4 to TRBJ2-1, with 7 bases that match TRBD1. Trimming took 6 bases from V and 9 from J; bases not matched to a gene: 17. This CDR3 contains 16 residues. The CDR3 spells CASRTHHADRSGEQFF. For the CDR3, the DNA is TGTGCCAGCAGAACCCATCACGCGGACAGGAGCGGTGAGCAGTTCTTC.

V is TRBV11-2 and J is TRBJ2-3; TRBD2 matches at 11 bases. After removal of 4 bases from V and 8 bases from J, the junction contained 14 bases not matched to a gene. The CDR3 is made up of 17 amino acids. The germline V gene encodes CDR1 SGHAT and CDR2 FQNNGV. The CDR3 DNA reads as TGTGCCAGCAGCTCGTTCAGACTAGCGGGGCAAGGAAGTACGCAGTATTTT. Translation: CASSSFRLAGQGSTQYF.

There are many counts of this clonotype. This chain links TRBV5-1 with TRBJ2-2; D unclear. V dropped 0 bases and J dropped 3 bases, with 9 bases sitting between them. The CDR3 sequence is 15 residues long. In germline, CDR1 is SGHRS, CDR2 YFSETQ. CDR3 coding DNA: TGCGCCAGCAGCTTGGCCCTATCGCACACCGGGGAGCTGTTTTTT. The encoded protein is CASSLALSHTGELFF.

This clonotype was found a few times. The chain is built from TRBV29-1 and TRBJ1-2; D possibly corresponds to TRBD1 (5 bases). Trimming took off 5 bases at V and 6 bases at J, with 22 bases between the two ends. The germline V gene has CDR1 SQVTM and CDR2 ANQGSEA. This CDR3 has 15 amino acids. The CDR3 spells CSVLGLRGEGNGYTF. Written as DNA, the CDR3 is TGCAGCGTTCTAGGTCTCCGGGGGGAGGGAAATGGCTACACCTTC.

The sample holds many counts of this clonotype. This chain links TRBV5-1 with TRBJ1-1; D is unclear. The CDR3 is made up of 13 amino acids. Per the germline V gene, CDR1 is SGHRS and CDR2 is YFSETQ. V shed 0 bases and J shed 1 base, with 4 bases lying between them. The CDR3, as DNA: TGCGCCAGCAGCTTGGCCCAGAACACTGAAGCTTTCTTT. This encodes CASSLAQNTEAFF.

The rearrangement joins TRBV20-1 to TRBJ2-3; D call uncertain. The V end was cut by 5 bases, the J end by 3 bases, with 12 bases between. From germline, CDR1 is DFQATT and CDR2 SNEGSKA (reference sequence). The CDR3 is made up of 13 amino acids. DNA of the CDR3: TGCAGTGCTGGCCCCACGATGACAGATACGCAGTATTTT. Its protein is CSAGPTMTDTQYF.

This clonotype was seen repeatedly, ten times or more. V gene TRBV7-2 combines with J gene TRBJ2-7; D possibly corresponds to TRBD2 (6 bases). The CDR3 is made up of 14 amino acids. Deletions cut 1 base from V and 3 bases from J, with 10 bases between. Germline assignment: CDR1 SGHTA and CDR2 FQGNSA. Here the CDR3 DNA reads TGTGCCAGCAGCTTAGTTAGTAGCGGCTACGAGCAGTACTTC. Translating gives CASSLVSSGYEQYF.

This clonotype was seen ten or more times. The chain employs TRBV5-6 and TRBJ2-2; 7 bases map to TRBD2. The length of the CDR3 is 14 residues. Germline loops: CDR1 SGHDT, CDR2 YYEEEE. With V trimmed by 4 bases and J by 3 bases, 3 bases remained unmatched. The CDR3 is CASSRDYDTGELFF. Written as DNA, the CDR3 is TGTGCCAGCAGCCGGGACTACGACACCGGGGAGCTGTTTTTT. The full variable domain, its missing parts supplied by reference TRBV5-6 and TRBJ2-2, is DAGVTQSPTHLIKTRGQQVTLRCSPKSGHDTVSWYQQALGQGPQFIFQYYEEEERQRGNFPDRFSGHQFPNYSSELNVNALLLGDSALYLCASSRDYDTGELFFGEGSRLTVL.

This clonotype has at least ten counts. The chain carries TRBV7-2 and TRBJ2-7; unclear D gene. Germline values: CDR1 SGHTA, CDR2 FQGNSA. The ends were cut back, 5 bases at V and 4 bases at J, with 15 bases in the middle. The CDR3 runs 14 residues. The CDR3, as DNA: TGTGCCAGCAGCGTACGACACGAATCGTACGAGCAGTACTTC. It is translated as CASSVRHESYEQYF.

This clonotype has only a few counts. V is TRBV12-5 and J is TRBJ2-6; unclear D gene. This CDR3 comprises 16 residues. The V gene's germline CDR1 is LGHNT and CDR2 FRNRAP. Trimming pared 2 bases from V and 0 bases from J, leaving 8 bases between. The CDR3 nucleotides are TGTGCTAGTGGTTTGCCCAGAAGCTCTGGGGCCAACGTCCTGACTTTC. Translating it yields CASGLPRSSGANVLTF. Variable domain in full (rest from reference TRBV12-5 and TRBJ2-6): DARVTQTPRHKVTEMGQEVTMRCQPILGHNTVFWYRQTMMQGLELLAYFRNRAPLDDSGMPKDRFSAEMPDATLATLKIQPSEPRDSAVYFCASGLPRSSGANVLTFGAGSRLTVL.

This clonotype came up a few times. The V and J genes are TRBV6-1 and TRBJ1-2, with D uncertain. V lost 7 bases, J lost 8 bases, and 14 bases lay in between. This CDR3 is 12 amino acids long. Germline V gene sequence: CDR1 MNHNS, CDR2 SASEGT. The CDR3 is CASNLIEGGYTF. The DNA for the CDR3 is TGTGCCAGCAATTTAATAGAGGGAGGCTACACCTTC.

This clonotype occurred many times. The genes are TRBV6-1 and TRBJ2-7, with a possible D match to TRBD1 (5 bases). The germline V gene encodes CDR1 MNHNS and CDR2 SASEGT. The CDR3 consists of 15 residues. V lost 3 bases to trimming and J lost 4 bases, with 16 bases between them. The CDR3 DNA follows: TGTGCCAGCAGTGAGGCCCAGGGTTTAGAATACGAGCAGTACTTC. It codes for CASSEAQGLEYEQYF.

This clonotype was found many times. The chain recombines TRBV20-1 with TRBJ2-7; 12 nucleotides match TRBD2. This CDR3 region has 15 residues. With V trimmed by 0 bases and J by 5 bases, 5 bases remained unmatched. Germline V lookup: CDR1 DFQATT, CDR2 SNEGSKA (reference sequence). DNA of the CDR3: TGCAGTGCTAGAGACAGACTAGCGGGAGATCACGAGCAGTACTTC. Protein product: CSARDRLAGDHEQYF.

This clonotype was seen a handful of times. At one end, the junction sequence differs from germline, possibly due to a read error. The chain carries TRBV3-1 and TRBJ2-7; the D is unclear. This CDR3 is built from 13 residues. Per germline, CDR1 LGHDT and CDR2 YNNKEL (reference sequence). CDR3 bases: TGTGCCAGCAGCCACGGCCCCAGTGGGCCAGAAGACTTC. Encoded protein: CASSHGPSGPEDF.

This clonotype was seen ten or more times. The V gene is TRBV10-3, the J gene TRBJ2-1, with D maybe TRBD2 (5 bases). Trimming took off 0 bases at V and 7 bases at J, with 13 bases between the two ends. Germline V CDR1 and CDR2: ENHRY, SYGVKD. The CDR3 sequence is 15 residues long. The CDR3: CAISESTSGLNEQFF. The CDR3 nucleotides read TGTGCCATCAGTGAGTCGACCTCGGGGTTGAATGAGCAGTTCTTC.

This clonotype was picked up many times. The chain uses TRBV28 and TRBJ1-2, with 9 nucleotides matching TRBD1. CDR1 MDHEN and CDR2 SYDVKM come from the germline V gene. This CDR3 comprises 16 residues. Trimming at V came to 7 bases and at J to 6 bases, leaving 15 bases not matched to a gene. Written as DNA, the CDR3 is TGTGCCAGCACCCGCTCCTTCGGGACAGGGTTACATGGCTACACCTTC. Translation: CASTRSFGTGLHGYTF.

This clonotype has a single count. This may be a read error, as it is one base from a much larger clone. This sequence joins TRBV20-1 and TRBJ1-6; no clear D. This CDR3 has 14 amino acids. The germline gives CDR1 DFQATT, CDR2 SNEGSKA (reference sequence). V was pared by 0 bases and J by 9 bases, with 12 bases between. The CDR3 is CSARDLEGGSPLHF. In nucleotides, the CDR3 is TGCAGTGCTAGAGATTTAGAGGGAGGTTCACCCCTCCACTTT.

The V and J genes are TRBV15 and TRBJ1-3; D unclear. Per germline, CDR1 LNHNV and CDR2 YYDKDF (reference sequence). This CDR3 has 15 residues. V shed 0 bases and J shed 0 bases, with 6 bases lying between them. CDR3: CATSREAVSGNTIYF. The DNA of the CDR3 is TGTGCCACCAGCAGAGAAGCGGTCTCTGGAAACACCATATATTTT.